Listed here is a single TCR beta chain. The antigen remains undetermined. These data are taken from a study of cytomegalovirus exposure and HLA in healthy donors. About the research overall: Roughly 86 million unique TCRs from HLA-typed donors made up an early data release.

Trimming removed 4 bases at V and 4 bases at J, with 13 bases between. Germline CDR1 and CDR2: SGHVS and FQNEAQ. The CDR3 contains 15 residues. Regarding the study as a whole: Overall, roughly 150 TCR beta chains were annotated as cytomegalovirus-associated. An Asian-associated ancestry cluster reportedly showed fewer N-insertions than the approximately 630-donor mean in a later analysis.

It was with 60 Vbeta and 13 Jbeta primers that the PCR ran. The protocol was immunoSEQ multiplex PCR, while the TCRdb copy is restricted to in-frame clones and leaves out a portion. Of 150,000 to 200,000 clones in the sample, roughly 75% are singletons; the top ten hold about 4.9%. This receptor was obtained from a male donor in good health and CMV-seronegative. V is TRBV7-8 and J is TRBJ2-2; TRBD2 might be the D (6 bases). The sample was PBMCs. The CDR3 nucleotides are TGTGCCAGCAGCTATTTGGGCGGGGCCACCGGGGAGCTGTTTTTT. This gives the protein CASSYLGGATGELFF.